A selection of T cell receptor beta chains follows, all from one sample in a study of blood T cell repertoires in COVID-19. The table came from immunoSEQ multiplex PCR; TCRdb's copy has only in-frame clones and leaves some out. Altogether around 250,000 clones are present, about nine tenths being singletons, with the ten largest covering roughly a sixth. What was sequenced was PBMCs or T cells enriched from blood (not recorded which). These receptors all stem from a man between 18 and 29 years old who had recovered from COVID-19. CDR3s include the opening cysteine and the closing phenylalanine or tryptophan. A D gene is named only where the DNA matches it firmly. Some rows mark clone size as missing; the rest say once, few, many or name a class of expanded clone.

clone_size j_call v_call d_call cdr3_nt cdr3_aa
once TRBJ1-5 TRBV28 . TGTGCCAGCAGTCTAGTACATCAGCCCCAGCATTTT CASSLVHQPQHF
few TRBJ2-3 TRBV27 . TGTGCCAGCAGTTACAGGGTGGACACAGATACGCAGTATTTT CASSYRVDTDTQYF
. TRBJ2-1 TRBV5-1 TRBD1 TGCGCCAGCAGCAGTCAGGGGGCCCCGACGATCGGTGAGCAGTTCTTC CASSSQGAPTIGEQFF
. TRBJ1-3 TRBV11-2 . TGTGCCAGCAGGCCGACTGCTGGAAACACCATATATTTT CASRPTAGNTIYF
. TRBJ2-3 TRBV24-1 TRBD1 TGTGCCACCAGTGAAACAGGGGTTGGCACAGATACGCAGTATTTT CATSETGVGTDTQYF
. TRBJ1-4 TRBV6-5 TRBD1 TGTGCCAGCAAGGGACAGGGGGTTTCAGGGCTGTTTTTT CASKGQGVSGLFF
. TRBJ1-2 TRBV7-2 . TGTGCCAGCAGCCCTAACTGGGAGGGGTATGGCTACACCTTC CASSPNWEGYGYTF
. TRBJ1-1 TRBV2 . TGTGCCAGCACCCAGGGCAGTGAAGCTTTCTTT CASTQGSEAFF
. TRBJ1-4 TRBV30 . TGTGCCTGGAGTGGTCCGGGGGGAGCTAATGAAAAACTGTTTTTT CAWSGPGGANEKLFF
once TRBJ1-2 TRBV18 . TGTGCCAGCTCACTAGCACAGGGCGGCTACACCTTC CASSLAQGGYTF
. TRBJ2-3 TRBV15 TRBD1 TGTGCCACCAGCAGAGATCTTAGGACAGGGGCGACAGATACGCAGTATTTT CATSRDLRTGATDTQYF
few TRBJ2-3 TRBV11-3 . TGTGCCAGCAGCTTAAGGGGGTCTTCCACAGATACGCAGTATTTT CASSLRGSSTDTQYF
. TRBJ2-4 TRBV5-5 TRBD2 TGTGCCAGCAGCCTAGCGGGGCTAGCCAAAAACATTCAGTACTTC CASSLAGLAKNIQYF
. TRBJ1-1 TRBV5-1 . TGCGCCAGCAGCCCACCACAGGGAATGAACACTGAAGCTTTCTTT CASSPPQGMNTEAFF
. TRBJ1-2 TRBV7-9 TRBD1 TGTGCCAGCAGCTTCTTTCTCGACCGAGGGGGCCTTAACTATGGCTACACCTTC CASSFFLDRGGLNYGYTF
. TRBJ2-1 TRBV7-9 . TGTGCCAGCAGCTCTTCGGGATCTTGGGAGCAGTTCTTC CASSSSGSWEQFF